The TCR beta chain under discussion was sequenced for a study of cytomegalovirus exposure and HLA in healthy donors. The V gene's germline CDR1 is SEHNR and CDR2 FQNEAQ (reference sequence). The V end was cut by 4 bases, the J end by 3 bases, with 8 bases between. The CDR3 consists of 13 residues. Sequencing was performed with immunoSEQ multiplex PCR; in TCRdb, only in-frame clones are kept and a portion is missing. The table lists roughly 140,000 clones, approximately 86% of them singletons. The donors were members of the validation cohort, which comprised 120 subjects and was separate from the first cohort of 666 subjects. Regarding the study as a whole: Researchers counted roughly 150 TCR beta chains as cytomegalovirus-associated. The authors confirmed in vitro that a few CMV-associated chains were specific for CMV antigens. Clusters of TCRs from the first cohort tended to co-occur in the roughly 120 validation repertoires (as a later analysis found).

This clone was seen just once. Its antigen remains unknown. This sequence originates from a man aged 18-30 years in good health and CMV-seropositive. The sequenced sample consisted of PBMCs. V gene TRBV7-9 combines with J gene TRBJ2-3, with a tentative D call TRBD2 (6 bases). DNA for the CDR3: TGTGCCAGCAGCTCCGGGGGAACAGATACGCAGTATTTT. It specifies CASSSGGTDTQYF.